Listed here are 2 T cell receptor beta chains from one sample, sequenced in a study of cytomegalovirus exposure and HLA in healthy donors. PCR used 60 Vbeta primers and 13 Jbeta primers. Using immunoSEQ multiplex PCR, the repertoire was profiled, and TCRdb retains in-frame clones only, with some absent. The sample has under 200,000 clones; around 85% are singletons. Material for sequencing was PBMCs. These receptors originate from a man aged 18 to 30 in good health and CMV-seropositive.

The chain recombines TRBV2 with TRBJ1-2; 9 bases are a match to TRBD1. CDR3 size: 17 residues. The germline V gene encodes CDR1 SNHLY and CDR2 FYNNEI. J was trimmed by 0 bases and V by 7 bases; bases with no gene match: 12. CDR3 amino acids: CASNNPGQGFTNYGYTF. DNA for the CDR3: TGTGCCAGCAATAATCCGGGACAGGGTTTTACTAACTATGGCTACACCTTC.

The chain has TRBV6-5 and TRBJ2-5; 7 bases agree with TRBD1. V lost 6 bases, J lost 4 bases, and 11 bases stayed unmatched. This CDR3 contains 15 residues. Germline V gene lookup returns CDR1 MNHEY and CDR2 SVGAGI. The CDR3 sequence: CASSLSGGEGETQYF. CDR3 DNA: TGTGCCAGCAGCCTGTCAGGGGGTGAGGGAGAGACCCAGTACTTC.